This entry describes one T cell receptor (beta chain). The data are from a study of blood T cell repertoires in COVID-19. About the study: The study drew acute and convalescent COVID-19 samples from the United States, Italy and Spain.

The protocol was immunoSEQ multiplex PCR, while the TCRdb copy is restricted to in-frame clones and leaves out a portion. The data hold 200,000 to 250,000 clones, with 90% observed a single time. Germline CDR1 SGDLS, CDR2 YYNGEE. The CDR3 loop spans 15 amino acids. Trimming cost V 1 base and J 9 bases; bases outside gene matches: 7. This chain connects TRBV9 to TRBJ2-1; the match to TRBD2 covers 10 bases. Sequencing used PBMCs or T cells enriched from blood (not recorded which). This receptor was identified in a man younger than 45 who had recovered from COVID-19. The CDR3 loop reads CASSVRAGGPGEQFF. CDR3 DNA: TGTGCCAGCAGCGTACGAGCGGGAGGGCCTGGTGAGCAGTTCTTC.